This TCR beta chain was sequenced in a study of blood T cell repertoires in COVID-19. About the research overall: The cDNA or gDNA used as material had been derived from T cells, B-cell-depleted T cells, or PBMCs.

Profiling relied on immunoSEQ multiplex PCR, and the TCRdb table lists in-frame clones only, not all of them. Among roughly 310,000 clones, roughly 90% were seen once, and the ten largest hold under 3.5%. Trimming at V came to 6 bases and at J to 0 bases, leaving 5 bases not matched to a gene. The CDR3 totals 14 residues. Germline CDR1 and CDR2: SQVTM and ANQGSEA. The V call is TRBV29-1, the J call TRBJ1-5, with TRBD1 identical over 7 bases. The TCR was taken from a woman under 40 with COVID-19, enrolled during active disease. Specimen: peripheral blood. The CDR3 region is CSVTQGNSNQPQHF. The CDR3 nucleotides are TGCAGCGTGACACAGGGGAATAGCAATCAGCCCCAGCATTTT. The complete variable domain, with remaining parts taken from reference TRBV29-1 and TRBJ1-5, reads SAVISQKPSRDICQRGTSLTIQCQVDSQVTMMFWYRQQPGQSLTLIATANQGSEATYESGFVIDKFPISRPNLTFSTLTVSNMSPEDSSIYLCSVTQGNSNQPQHFGDGTRLSIL.